Listed here are 26 T cell receptor beta chains from one sample, sequenced in a study of cytomegalovirus exposure and HLA in healthy donors. PCR employed 60 Vbeta and 13 Jbeta primers. TCRdb keeps only in-frame clones here, not all; method: immunoSEQ multiplex PCR. The sample holds 68,000 or so clones. Sequencing was performed on PBMCs. The receptors stem from a boy aged 10-17 years in good health and CMV-seronegative.

V and J are TRBV2 and TRBJ1-1, with D possibly TRBD1 on 6 matching bases. CDR1 SNHLY and CDR2 FYNNEI come from the germline V gene. Trimming stripped 5 bases from V and 7 bases from J, with 11 bases between. The length of the CDR3 is 12 residues. The CDR3: CASSPQGIEAFF. The CDR3 nucleotides read TGTGCCAGCAGTCCACAGGGTATTGAAGCTTTCTTT. The variable domain in full, completed from reference TRBV2 and TRBJ1-1, reads EPEVTQTPSHQVTQMGQEVILRCVPISNHLYFYWYRQILGQKVEFLVSFYNNEISEKSEIFDDQFSVERPDGSNFTLKIRSTKLEDSAMYFCASSPQGIEAFFGQGTRLTVV.

V usage is TRBV29-1 and J usage is TRBJ2-7; perhaps TRBD1 as D (5 bases). The germline V and J ends were trimmed by 6 bases and 6 bases, with 15 bases remaining between them. Germline loops: CDR1 SQVTM, CDR2 ANQGSEA. The CDR3 contains 12 residues. Written as DNA, the CDR3 is TGCAGCGTCGGGCAAAGGGGCGGCGAGCAGTACTTC. Its protein product is CSVGQRGGEQYF.

The V gene is TRBV11-2, the J gene TRBJ2-7; the D gene is possibly TRBD2 (5 bases). Trimming left V 6 bases short and J 3 bases short, with 18 bases between. CDR1 is SGHAT, CDR2 FQNNGV, per germline. This CDR3 is built from 15 residues. The CDR3 bases are TGTGCCAGCAGTAAGACCCGGGATATGGTCTACGAGCAGTACTTC. As protein: CASSKTRDMVYEQYF.

The genes are TRBV30 and TRBJ2-7, with 9 nucleotides matching TRBD1. Losses at the gene ends were 4 bases for V and 0 bases for J; bases not matched to a gene: 13. From germline, CDR1 is GTSNPN and CDR2 SVGIG (reference sequence). The CDR3 covers 17 residues. The CDR3 nucleotides read TGTGCCTGGATGCCGACCGGGCCGGGACAGGGCTCCTACGAGCAGTACTTC. Amino acid sequence: CAWMPTGPGQGSYEQYF. The entire variable domain, with the rest obtained from reference TRBV30 and TRBJ2-7, is as follows: SQTIHQWPATLVQPVGSPLSLECTVEGTSNPNLYWYRQAAGRGLQLLFYSVGIGQISSEVPQNLSASRPQDRQFILSSKKLLLSDSGFYLCAWMPTGPGQGSYEQYFGPGTRLTVT.

This rearrangement joins TRBV7-9 to TRBJ2-5, with 11 bases lining up with TRBD2. This CDR3 is built from 15 residues. J gave up 5 bases and V 2 bases, and 4 bases lay outside the gene matches. The germline V gene has CDR1 SEHNR and CDR2 FQNEAQ (reference sequence). Here the CDR3 reads CASSLLAGGSETQYF. CDR3 DNA: TGTGCCAGCAGCTTACTAGCGGGAGGTAGTGAGACCCAGTACTTC.

This chain uses TRBV29-1 with TRBJ2-3; perhaps TRBD1 as D (6 bases). Germline V gene lookup returns CDR1 SQVTM and CDR2 ANQGSEA. CDR3 size: 15 residues. Between the trimmed V and J ends, which lost 2 bases and 3 bases, there was a span of 15 bases. CDR3 region: CSVEIGQGKTDTQYF. For the CDR3, the DNA is TGCAGCGTTGAAATTGGTCAGGGGAAAACAGATACGCAGTATTTT.

The chain combines TRBV6-4 with TRBJ2-2; a possible D gene is TRBD1 (6 bases). CDR1 and CDR2 (germline): MRHNA, SNTAGT. Between the trimmed V and J ends, which lost 6 bases and 1 base, there was a span of 9 bases. The CDR3 has 14 residues. CDR3 in DNA: TGTGCCAGCAGAGTGGGACAGAACACCGGGGAGCTGTTTTTT. As protein: CASRVGQNTGELFF.

The chain has TRBV27 and TRBJ2-2, with 7 bases matching TRBD1. V was pared by 6 bases and J by 8 bases, with 3 bases of the junction left unmatched. Germline V lookup: CDR1 MNHEY, CDR2 SMNVEV (reference sequence). This CDR3 is built from 12 residues. In DNA form, the CDR3 reads TGTGCCAGCAGGTACAGGGGTGGGGAGCTGTTTTTT. As protein: CASRYRGGELFF.

The gene calls are TRBV11-2 and TRBJ2-2, with 9 nucleotides matching TRBD1. In germline, CDR1 is SGHAT, CDR2 FQNNGV. J was trimmed by 6 bases and V by 4 bases; bases with no gene match: 6. The CDR3 is made up of 15 amino acids. CDR3 residues: CASSWSRDRAGELFF. Here the CDR3 DNA reads TGTGCCAGCAGCTGGTCCCGGGACAGGGCCGGGGAGCTGTTTTTT.

The V and J genes are TRBV19 and TRBJ1-5; D possibly corresponds to TRBD1 (5 bases). The germline V and J ends were trimmed by 6 bases and 0 bases, with 12 bases remaining between them. The length of the CDR3 is 15 residues. The germline V gene has CDR1 LNHDA and CDR2 SQIVND (reference sequence). The CDR3 DNA sequence: TGTGCCAGTAGAGCCCCAGGGTATAGCAATCAGCCCCAGCATTTT. Its translation is CASRAPGYSNQPQHF.

This chain joins TRBV5-1 and TRBJ1-1; D call uncertain. Trimming shortened V by 3 bases and J by 1 base, and 13 bases separated the two germline ends. The CDR3 is 15 residues long. Germline V gene sequence: CDR1 SGHRS, CDR2 YFSETQ. CDR3 sequence (DNA): TGCGCCAGCAGCTCTACCCCCGGGTCGAACACTGAAGCTTTCTTT. Translating it yields CASSSTPGSNTEAFF.

J is TRBJ1-5 and V is TRBV30; TRBD1 matches 8 bases. Germline trimming cut 6 bases from V and 4 bases from J; bases unmatched to any gene: 8. CDR3 length: 14 amino acids. Germline V gives CDR1 GTSNPN, CDR2 SVGIG (reference sequence). This CDR3 is CACMGQDLNQPQHF. CDR3 DNA sequence: TGTGCCTGCATGGGACAGGACTTAAATCAGCCCCAGCATTTT.

CDR3 coding DNA: TGTGCCTGGAAGGAGGACTCCTATAATTCACCCCTCCACTTT. Its protein is CAWKEDSYNSPLHF. The rearrangement links TRBV30 to TRBJ1-6; D gene ambiguous. Germline CDR1 is GTSNPN and CDR2 is SVGIG (reference sequence). Trimming left V 4 bases short and J 0 bases short, with 7 bases between. This CDR3 has 14 residues.

The CDR3 region is CASSLDAGTGGNQPQHF. CDR3 nucleotide sequence: TGTGCCAGCAGCTTAGACGCCGGGACAGGGGGCAATCAGCCCCAGCATTTT. This chain uses TRBV7-8 with TRBJ1-5; TRBD1 agrees at 10 bases. V trimming: 1 base; J trimming: 2 bases; junction bases outside the gene matches: 5. Per the germline V gene, CDR1 is SGHVS and CDR2 is FQNEAQ. The CDR3 loop spans 17 amino acids.

This chain uses TRBV19 with TRBJ2-1; D is possibly TRBD1 (8 bases). The CDR3 extends over 14 amino acids. Germline V gene data show CDR1 as LNHDA and CDR2 as SQIVND (reference sequence). Trimming removed 10 bases at V and 2 bases at J, with 15 bases between. Written as DNA, the CDR3 is TGTGCCACCGGGGGGACAGGAGCCTACAATGAGCAGTTCTTC. Its protein product is CATGGTGAYNEQFF.

DNA of the CDR3: TGCGCCAGCAGCTCACTAGCGGGTCAAGAGACCCAGTACTTC. Protein: CASSSLAGQETQYF. The J gene is TRBJ2-5, the V gene TRBV5-1; 9 bases map to TRBD2. In germline, CDR1 is SGHRS, CDR2 YFSETQ. This CDR3 spans 14 amino acids. With V trimmed by 3 bases and J by 2 bases, 2 bases remained unmatched. The variable domain in full, completed from reference TRBV5-1 and TRBJ2-5, reads KAGVTQTPRYLIKTRGQQVTLSCSPISGHRSVSWYQQTPGQGLQFLFEYFSETQRNKGNFPGRFSGRQFSNSRSEMNVSTLELGDSALYLCASSSLAGQETQYFGPGTRLLVL.

The V and J genes are TRBV5-4 and TRBJ2-3; no definite D call. Germline loops: CDR1 SGHNT, CDR2 YYREEE (reference sequence). V lost 4 bases and J lost 6, with 9 bases in between. The CDR3 totals 12 residues. The CDR3 region has the DNA TGTGCCAGCAGCGCCAGTTCGGATACGCAGTATTTT. Its protein is CASSASSDTQYF.

Note on this clone: In the same sample, other DNA sequences code for this CDR3. V usage is TRBV29-1 and J usage is TRBJ2-7; 11 bases are shared with TRBD1. Per the germline V gene, CDR1 is SQVTM and CDR2 is ANQGSEA. The CDR3 spans 13 residues. V was pared by 6 bases and J by 6 bases, with 7 bases of the junction left unmatched. In DNA form, the CDR3 reads TGCAGCGTCGAGGGACAGGGGGTCGGCGAGCAGTACTTC. Encoded protein: CSVEGQGVGEQYF.

This rearrangement joins TRBV7-2 to TRBJ2-3; possible D gene TRBD2, 5 bases. The CDR3 has 14 residues. Trimming took 5 bases from V and 2 from J, leaving 11 bases between them. The V gene's germline CDR1 is SGHTA and CDR2 FQGNSA. The CDR3 nucleotides read TGTGCCAGCAGCGACGACTACTCCACAGATACGCAGTATTTT. It yields the protein CASSDDYSTDTQYF.

The chain has TRBV9 and TRBJ2-3, with D possibly being TRBD2 (5 bases). Germline V gives CDR1 SGDLS, CDR2 YYNGEE. Trimming removed 0 bases from V and 2 bases from J, with 10 bases in between. The CDR3 extends over 15 amino acids. CDR3 DNA sequence: TGTGCCAGCAGCGTAGCAGCGGACTCCACAGATACGCAGTATTTT. This translates into CASSVAADSTDTQYF. Based on the CDR3 plus reference TRBV9 and TRBJ2-3, the full variable domain is DSGVTQTPKHLITATGQRVTLRCSPRSGDLSVYWYQQSLDQGLQFLIQYYNGEERAKGNILERFSAQQFPDLHSELNLSSLELGDSALYFCASSVAADSTDTQYFGPGTRLTVL.

This chain uses TRBV6-1 with TRBJ1-3, with D tentatively TRBD1 (6 bases). Germline V gene sequence: CDR1 MNHNS, CDR2 SASEGT. Trimming removed 5 bases at V and 3 bases at J, with 11 bases between. CDR3 length equals 14 residues. The CDR3 region is CASSLTGDGNTIYF. CDR3 sequence (DNA): TGTGCCAGCAGTCTGACAGGAGATGGAAACACCATATATTTT.

This chain joins TRBV9 and TRBJ2-7; D remains unclear. Between the trimmed V and J ends, which lost 0 bases and 3 bases, there was a span of 13 bases. This CDR3 region has 15 residues. Germline V lookup: CDR1 SGDLS, CDR2 YYNGEE. In nucleotides, the CDR3 is TGTGCCAGCAGCGTAGTTTCAGGCCAAATCTACGAGCAGTACTTC. Amino acid sequence: CASSVVSGQIYEQYF.

The chain combines TRBV19 with TRBJ1-2; D is possibly TRBD1 (5 bases). Germline CDR1 LNHDA, CDR2 SQIVND (reference sequence). Trimming took 4 bases from V and 6 from J, leaving 24 bases between them. The CDR3 is made up of 17 amino acids. In DNA, the CDR3 is TGTGCCAGTAGTACCCCATCGTGGCAGGGAGGAACGGATGGCTACACCTTC. It codes for CASSTPSWQGGTDGYTF.

The chain uses TRBV1 and TRBJ2-5; TRBD1, the table's D call, was not compared with the DNA. TRBV1 is deemed a pseudogene. CDR3 length equals 15 residues. CDR3 sequence reads: CTSTHWRDSQETQYF. Written as DNA, the CDR3 is TGCACCAGCACCCATTGGAGGGACAGTCAAGAGACCCAGTACTTC.

The rearrangement joins TRBV9 to TRBJ2-1; possible D gene TRBD1, 6 bases. Trimming took 1 base from V and 8 from J, leaving 16 bases between them. Germline loops: CDR1 SGDLS, CDR2 YYNGEE. The CDR3 has 15 residues. The DNA of the CDR3 is TGTGCCAGCAGCGTAACCAACAGCAGGGGCGATGAGCAGTTCTTC. It translates to CASSVTNSRGDEQFF. The entire variable domain, with the rest obtained from reference TRBV9 and TRBJ2-1, is as follows: DSGVTQTPKHLITATGQRVTLRCSPRSGDLSVYWYQQSLDQGLQFLIQYYNGEERAKGNILERFSAQQFPDLHSELNLSSLELGDSALYFCASSVTNSRGDEQFFGPGTRLTVL.

This CDR3 is CASSDRDGGTEAFF. CDR3 nucleotides: TGTGCCAGCAGTGATCGGGACGGGGGCACTGAAGCTTTCTTT. The chain combines TRBV25-1 with TRBJ1-1, with TRBD1 as a possible D gene (5 bases). This CDR3 spans 14 amino acids. The V and J ends lost 3 bases and 4 bases respectively, with 12 bases between them. Germline assignment: CDR1 MGHDK and CDR2 SYGVNS.